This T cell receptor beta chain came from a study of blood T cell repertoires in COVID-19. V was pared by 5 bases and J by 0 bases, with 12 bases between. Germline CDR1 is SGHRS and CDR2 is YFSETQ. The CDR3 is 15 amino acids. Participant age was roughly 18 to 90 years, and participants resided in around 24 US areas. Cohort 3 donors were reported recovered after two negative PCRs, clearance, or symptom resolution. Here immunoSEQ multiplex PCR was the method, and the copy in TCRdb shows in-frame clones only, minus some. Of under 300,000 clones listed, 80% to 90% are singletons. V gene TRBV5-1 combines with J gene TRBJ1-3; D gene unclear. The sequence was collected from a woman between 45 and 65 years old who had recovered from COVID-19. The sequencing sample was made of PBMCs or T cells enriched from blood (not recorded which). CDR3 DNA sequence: TGCGCCAGCAGTCTCACCGGGAGCTCTGGAAACACCATATATTTT. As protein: CASSLTGSSGNTIYF.